The clone carrying this T cell receptor beta chain was seen a handful of times. The data were taken from a study of PD-L1 blockade in urothelial cancer. TCRdb's copy holds only in-frame clones and misses some; the assay was immunoSEQ multiplex PCR. The sample holds 100,000 to 150,000 clones; more than 75% are singletons and the top ten take roughly 2.4%. The time point is: peripheral blood 6 weeks after treatment start. Germline trimming cut 0 bases from V and 3 bases from J; bases unmatched to any gene: 3. The CDR3 has 15 amino acids. In germline, CDR1 is MNHEY, CDR2 SMNVEV (reference sequence). The TCR sequence derives from a man in his forties or fifties with urothelial cancer. The chain combines TRBV27 with TRBJ2-7, with 9 bases lining up with TRBD1. The specimen was PBMCs, collected around atezolizumab (anti-PD-L1) treatment. The CDR3 loop is CASSLSGTGFYEQYF. In DNA, the CDR3 is TGTGCCAGCAGTTTATCCGGGACAGGGTTCTACGAGCAGTACTTC.